Each of the 8 T cell receptor beta chains below was sequenced from the same sample in a study of T cell responses to AZD1222 COVID-19 vaccine. Produced via immunoSEQ multiplex PCR; TCRdb's table is partial and in-frame only. The sample carries 110,000 or so clones, roughly 90% recorded once. Sequenced material: peripheral blood, taken on day 0 of AZD1222 vaccination. These receptor sequences come from an adult in good health.

The chain joins TRBV28 to TRBJ2-5; 7 bases are shared with TRBD2. V was clipped by 2 bases and J by 5 bases; unmatched bases: 5. Germline-derived CDR1 and CDR2 are MDHEN and SYDVKM. The CDR3 spans 14 residues. CDR3 nucleotide sequence: TGTGCCAGCAGTTTAAGGGGAGGGTTTGAGACCCAGTACTTC. Translating gives CASSLRGGFETQYF.

The rearrangement links TRBV10-2 to TRBJ2-1; perhaps D is TRBD1 or TRBD2 (5 bases each). This CDR3 comprises 16 residues. Looked up from germline, CDR1 is WSHSY and CDR2 is SAAADI. V lost 3 bases and J lost 5, with 17 bases in between. The CDR3 DNA follows: TGCGCCAGCAGTGAACCGGGACGCCCCGTTAACAATGAGCAGTTCTTC. Amino acids: CASSEPGRPVNNEQFF.

The J gene is TRBJ1-1, the V gene TRBV7-8, with TRBD1 as a possible D gene (6 bases). V shed 4 bases and J shed 4 bases, with 10 bases lying between them. Germline V gene sequence: CDR1 SGHVS, CDR2 FQNEAQ. The CDR3 runs 13 residues. The CDR3 spells CASSSRTATEAFF. The CDR3 DNA sequence: TGTGCCAGCAGCTCCCGGACAGCCACTGAAGCTTTCTTT.

This chain links TRBV30 with TRBJ1-1; D is uncertain. V dropped 4 bases and J dropped 5 bases, with 11 bases sitting between them. Germline V gene data show CDR1 as GTSNPN and CDR2 as SVGIG (reference sequence). The CDR3 covers 12 residues. CDR3 residues: CAWKRSATEAFF. As DNA, the CDR3 is TGTGCCTGGAAGCGGAGTGCGACTGAAGCTTTCTTT.

This chain uses TRBV7-2 with TRBJ2-1, with 13 bases lining up with TRBD2. V lost 1 base to trimming and J lost 4 bases; unmatched junction nucleotides: 4. This CDR3 region has 17 residues. Germline loops: CDR1 SGHTA, CDR2 FQGNSA. DNA of the CDR3: TGTGCCAGCAGCTTAGGACTAGCGGGAGGCACATACAATGAGCAGTTCTTC. This gives the protein CASSLGLAGGTYNEQFF.

The chain combines TRBV30 with TRBJ1-1; D remains ambiguous. The germline V gene encodes CDR1 GTSNPN and CDR2 SVGIG (reference sequence). Trimming took off 5 bases at V and 5 bases at J, with 21 bases between the two ends. This CDR3 region has 15 residues. CDR3 DNA sequence: TGTGCCTGGGAGTTGGCGGGGAGAGGAAAGACTGAAGCTTTCTTT. It is translated as CAWELAGRGKTEAFF.

The chain has TRBV18 and TRBJ2-6; D might be TRBD2 (5 bases). The length of the CDR3 is 18 residues. The germline CDR1 and CDR2 sequences are KGHSH and LQKENI. The V gene lost 3 bases and the J gene lost 0 bases, with 15 bases spanning the gap. This CDR3 reads CASSPEVITFSGANVLTF. CDR3 in DNA: TGTGCCAGCTCACCGGAGGTGATAACGTTCTCTGGGGCCAACGTCCTGACTTTC.

CDR3 residues: CASSATTGNTEAFF. DNA for the CDR3: TGTGCCAGCAGCGCTACGACAGGGAACACTGAAGCTTTCTTT. The V and J genes are TRBV9 and TRBJ1-1, with D perhaps matching TRBD1 (6 bases). The V and J ends lost 3 bases and 1 base respectively, with 10 bases between them. CDR3 size: 14 residues. CDR1 SGDLS and CDR2 YYNGEE come from the germline V gene.